These 16 T cell receptor beta chains came from one sample sequenced in a study of control samples from healthy donors and cancer patients. The method was immunoSEQ multiplex PCR; TCRdb's version includes in-frame clones alone and lacks a portion of them. The data contain 55,000 to 90,000 clones, over 75% of them seen just once; the ten biggest clones take up approximately 30%. The sequenced sample was blood. The receptor set was obtained from a man aged 50-60 years in good health.

This clone came up once. The chain recombines TRBV9 with TRBJ2-5; D not certain. V was shortened by 0 bases and J by 7 bases, with 19 bases between the two germline ends. CDR1 and CDR2 from the germline V gene are SGDLS and YYNGEE. CDR3 length: 16 amino acids. The CDR3 sequence: CASSVDNLQLTGTQYF. DNA of the CDR3: TGTGCCAGCAGCGTAGATAACCTACAGTTGACTGGGACCCAGTACTTC.

The rearrangement links TRBV28 to TRBJ1-3; no clear D gene. This CDR3 is built from 12 residues. Between the trimmed V and J ends, which lost 4 bases and 0 bases, there was a span of 1 base. Per the germline V gene, CDR1 is MDHEN and CDR2 is SYDVKM. The CDR3 protein is CASSYSGNTIYF. The CDR3 DNA follows: TGTGCCAGCAGTTACTCTGGAAACACCATATATTTT.

The chain has TRBV12-3 or TRBV12-4 and TRBJ1-1; D uncertain. The CDR3 is 9 residues long. Trimming removed 8 bases from V and 6 bases from J, with 4 bases in between. CDR3 sequence (DNA): TGTGCCAGCGGCCCTGAAGCTTTCTTT. Translation gives CASGPEAFF.

Here the CDR3 DNA reads TGTGCCAGCATTCACGCCCCGAGGGAGCCCCAGCATTTT. This gives the protein CASIHAPREPQHF. The chain employs TRBV6-6 and TRBJ1-5; no clear D gene. This CDR3 is built from 13 residues. V was shortened by 7 bases and J by 8 bases, with 15 bases between the two germline ends. CDR1 is MNHNY, CDR2 SVGAGI, per germline (reference sequence).

This clone appeared a single time. The junction differs from germline at one of its ends, possibly a read error. The chain couples TRBV6-1 to TRBJ1-1; the D is unclear. This CDR3 has 11 residues. Germline values: CDR1 MNHNS, CDR2 SASEGT. This CDR3 reads CASTEVLPAFF. The CDR3 DNA is TGTGCCAGCACTGAAGTCCTGCCGGCTTTCTTT.

J is TRBJ1-6 and V is TRBV5-6; 7 bases fit TRBD1. Losses at the gene ends were 4 bases for V and 2 bases for J; bases not matched to a gene: 9. The CDR3 contains 17 residues. Germline V gene lookup returns CDR1 SGHDT and CDR2 YYEEEE. The CDR3 region has the DNA TGTGCCAGCAGCGTCCTAGGGGGCGCCCCCTATAATTCACCCCTCCACTTT. This encodes CASSVLGGAPYNSPLHF.

This sequence joins TRBV11-2 and TRBJ1-3; maybe TRBD1 (5 bases). The germline V gene encodes CDR1 SGHAT and CDR2 FQNNGV. Trimming pared 2 bases from V and 1 base from J, leaving 18 bases between. This CDR3 spans 18 amino acids. The DNA for the CDR3 is TGTGCCAGCAGCTTATTACGTTTCGAGGGGTTTTCTGGAAACACCATATATTTT. This sequence encodes CASSLLRFEGFSGNTIYF.

The chain links TRBV25-1 to TRBJ1-2, with TRBD1 matching 7 bases. Germline lookup yields CDR1 MGHDK and CDR2 SYGVNS. The CDR3 sequence is 12 residues long. V lost 5 bases, J lost 8 bases, and 5 bases stayed unmatched. The CDR3 bases are TGTGCCAGCAGTTTAGGACAGGACGGCTACACCTTC. Translated: CASSLGQDGYTF.

The J gene is TRBJ1-2, the V gene TRBV9; 11 bases match TRBD1. This CDR3 is built from 17 residues. Germline V CDR1 and CDR2: SGDLS, YYNGEE. Germline trimming cut 3 bases from V and 3 bases from J; bases unmatched to any gene: 10. CDR3 amino acids: CASSETRGTGGHYGYTF. DNA of the CDR3: TGTGCCAGCAGCGAAACACGAGGGACAGGGGGGCACTATGGCTACACCTTC.

The rearrangement links TRBV18 to TRBJ2-1; the D gene is possibly TRBD2 (6 bases). This CDR3 contains 11 residues. Germline CDR1 KGHSH, CDR2 LQKENI. V dropped 2 bases and J dropped 10 bases, with 6 bases sitting between them. CDR3 nucleotide sequence: TGTGCCAGCTCACCAGGACTAGAGCAGTTCTTC. As protein: CASSPGLEQFF.

The V and J genes are TRBV6-5 and TRBJ1-1; no reliable D call. The V and J ends lost 6 bases and 7 bases respectively, with 15 bases between them. The V gene's germline CDR1 is MNHEY and CDR2 SVGAGI. The CDR3 extends over 13 amino acids. CDR3 bases: TGTGCCAGCAGCTCGATCCCGGGGAGTGAAGCTTTCTTT. Its protein is CASSSIPGSEAFF.

The chain is built from TRBV2 and TRBJ2-3; 9 positions agree with TRBD2. There are 16 residues in the CDR3. V was clipped by 5 bases and J by 0 bases; unmatched bases: 6. From germline, CDR1 is SNHLY and CDR2 FYNNEI. For the CDR3, the DNA is TGTGCCAGCAGTTCCGGGACTAGCCCCAGCACAGATACGCAGTATTTT. Its translation: CASSSGTSPSTDTQYF.

This clone appeared a few times. The CDR3 region has the DNA TGTGCCAGCAGTAACTACGAGCAGTACTTC. This encodes CASSNYEQYF. The V gene is TRBV28, the J gene TRBJ2-7; no clear D gene. CDR3 size: 10 residues. In germline, CDR1 is MDHEN, CDR2 SYDVKM. Trimming left V 5 bases short and J 3 bases short, with 2 bases between. Looking up the rest from reference TRBV28 and TRBJ2-7 gives the full variable domain: DVKVTQSSRYLVKRTGEKVFLECVQDMDHENMFWYRQDPGLGLRLIYFSYDVKMKEKGDIPEGYSVSREKKERFSLILESASTNQTSMYLCASSNYEQYFGPGTRLTVT.

This chain uses TRBV6-6 with TRBJ2-7; D perhaps matches TRBD2 (6 bases). The CDR3 has 15 amino acids. Germline V gene data show CDR1 as MNHNY and CDR2 as SVGAGI (reference sequence). Deletions cut 4 bases from V and 4 bases from J, with 17 bases between. CDR3 protein: CASSSPGGPSYEQYF. The CDR3 DNA reads TGTGCCAGCAGTTCCCCCGGGGGACCTTCTTACGAGCAGTACTTC.

The genes are TRBV9 and TRBJ1-1, with D hard to call. The ends were cut back, 0 bases at V and 4 bases at J, with 13 bases in the middle. The CDR3 has 15 residues. Germline V CDR1 and CDR2: SGDLS, YYNGEE. CDR3 DNA: TGTGCCAGCAGCGTAGAGGCCTCCGGTGGCACTGAAGCTTTCTTT. Protein product: CASSVEASGGTEAFF.

The chain couples TRBV29-1 to TRBJ1-4; 8 positions agree with TRBD1. Germline CDR1 SQVTM, CDR2 ANQGSEA. J was trimmed by 4 bases and V by 7 bases; bases with no gene match: 14. The CDR3 has 16 amino acids. CDR3 DNA sequence: TGCAGCGGGACCCCCCAGGACAGGGCAGATAATGAAAAACTGTTTTTT. It encodes CSGTPQDRADNEKLFF.